Below, 14 T cell receptor beta chains from the same sample are listed, as sequenced in a study of shared clonotypes between healthy human individuals (dated by TCRdb to 2020 to 2022). The receptor library was made with the immunoSEQ multiplex PCR assay. TCRdb holds this immuneACCESS table with in-frame rearrangements only. Some clones are missing; in checked studies, unresolved V genes explain under half, and the rest has no known cause. Recorded for this sample are hundreds of thousands of clones; roughly four fifths of them occurred a single time. Jointly, the top ten make up more than 10% of the sample. Specimen: PBMCs. The source is a middle-aged woman in good health. Some clones in this sample may be carry-over from other donors' samples.

This clone was observed a handful of times. Within the sample, other DNA sequences also encode this same CDR3. V gene TRBV2 combines with J gene TRBJ1-5; D not resolved. This CDR3 is built from 13 residues. Trimming took off 4 bases at V and 4 bases at J, with 8 bases between the two ends. Germline V CDR1 and CDR2: SNHLY, FYNNEI. The CDR3 DNA reads as TGTGCCAGCAGTGGTGAGGTTAATCAGCCCCAGCATTTT. Translation gives CASSGEVNQPQHF.

The chain recombines TRBV10-3 with TRBJ2-2, with D unclear. The germline V and J ends were trimmed by 6 bases and 1 base, with 0 bases remaining between them. From germline, CDR1 is ENHRY and CDR2 SYGVKD. CDR3 length: 11 residues. The CDR3 protein is CAIRNTGELFF. In DNA form, the CDR3 reads TGTGCCATCAGGAACACCGGGGAGCTGTTTTTT.

This clone was counted only a few times. This chain links TRBV7-6 with TRBJ2-5; TRBD2 agrees at 9 bases. This CDR3 is built from 14 residues. Trimming took 5 bases from V and 5 from J; bases not matched to a gene: 6. Germline CDR1 and CDR2: SGHVS and FNYEAQ. This chain's CDR3 is CASSRSGSHETQYF. CDR3 nucleotides: TGTGCCAGCAGCCGTAGCGGGAGTCATGAGACCCAGTACTTC.

This CDR3 reads CASSEPGQGAYGYTF. CDR3 DNA sequence: TGTGCCAGCAGTGAGCCGGGACAGGGGGCGTATGGCTACACCTTC. The chain is built from TRBV6-1 and TRBJ1-2; 12 positions agree with TRBD1. The germline CDR1 and CDR2 sequences are MNHNS and SASEGT. V was clipped by 3 bases and J by 5 bases; unmatched bases: 4. The CDR3 totals 15 residues.

This rearrangement joins TRBV7-2 to TRBJ2-1, with TRBD2 matching over 7 bases. The length of the CDR3 is 14 residues. Germline CDR1 and CDR2: SGHTA and FQGNSA. With 3 bases clipped from V and 4 bases from J, the junction kept 3 bases outside the gene matches. CDR3 residues: CASSLPAGYNEQFF. CDR3 DNA sequence: TGTGCCAGCAGCTTGCCAGCGGGGTACAATGAGCAGTTCTTC.

The chain combines TRBV7-2 with TRBJ2-1; 13 nucleotides align to TRBD2. Trimming removed 5 bases from V and 8 bases from J; junction bases left unmatched: 6. The CDR3 extends over 15 amino acids. Germline V lookup: CDR1 SGHTA, CDR2 FQGNSA. This CDR3 reads CASSRTSGSGDEQFF. The CDR3 DNA reads as TGTGCCAGCAGCCGGACTAGCGGGAGTGGAGATGAGCAGTTCTTC.

This clone was seen once. The V call is TRBV6-5, the J call TRBJ2-7; D is perhaps TRBD2 (5 bases). V shed 6 bases and J shed 7 bases, with 13 bases lying between them. This CDR3 has 12 residues. Germline V lookup: CDR1 MNHEY, CDR2 SVGAGI. The DNA for the CDR3 is TGTGCCAGCAGCACGAGGGTTGGGGAGCAGTACTTC. This gives the protein CASSTRVGEQYF.

The chain recombines TRBV19 with TRBJ2-4; 7 bases align to TRBD1. Germline values: CDR1 LNHDA, CDR2 SQIVND (reference sequence). CDR3 size: 16 residues. V dropped 4 bases and J dropped 0; count of bases not matched to a gene: 6. The CDR3: CASSNPGQIAKNIQYF. CDR3 in DNA: TGTGCCAGTAGTAATCCGGGACAGATAGCCAAAAACATTCAGTACTTC.

CDR3 in amino acids: CASSIGIGGGRTDTQYF. The CDR3 region has the DNA TGTGCCAGCAGTATTGGGATTGGGGGAGGGCGTACAGATACGCAGTATTTT. The chain recombines TRBV27 with TRBJ2-3; 7 bases are a match to TRBD2. This CDR3 region has 17 residues. The trim removed 5 bases at V and 3 bases at J, leaving 14 bases unmatched. In germline, CDR1 is MNHEY, CDR2 SMNVEV (reference sequence).

This clone has just a few counts. This chain joins TRBV9 and TRBJ2-3, with D hard to call. Deletions cut 4 bases from V and 0 bases from J, with 9 bases between. This CDR3 comprises 14 residues. Germline values: CDR1 SGDLS, CDR2 YYNGEE. The CDR3 reads CASSLTTSTDTQYF. The CDR3 nucleotides read TGTGCCAGCAGCTTGACCACTAGCACAGATACGCAGTATTTT.

The rearrangement links TRBV7-8 to TRBJ2-7; 13 nucleotides agree with TRBD2. V was pared by 5 bases and J by 3 bases, with 7 bases of the junction left unmatched. This CDR3 spans 16 amino acids. Germline lookup yields CDR1 SGHVS and CDR2 FQNEAQ. The CDR3: CASSPGTSGIVYEQYF. CDR3 bases: TGTGCCAGCAGCCCAGGGACTAGCGGGATAGTCTACGAGCAGTACTTC.

The CDR3 nucleotides are TGTGCCAGCAGGCCGGGGGTAGGTGAAAAACTGTTTTTT. It encodes CASRPGVGEKLFF. The rearrangement uses TRBV27 and TRBJ1-4; TRBD1 might be the D (5 bases). The CDR3 runs 13 residues. The ends were cut back, 6 bases at V and 7 bases at J, with 12 bases in the middle. Germline V gene sequence: CDR1 MNHEY, CDR2 SMNVEV (reference sequence). Based on the CDR3 plus reference TRBV27 and TRBJ1-4, the full variable domain is EAQVTQNPRYLITVTGKKLTVTCSQNMNHEYMSWYRQDPGLGLRQIYYSMNVEVTDKGDVPEGYKVSRKEKRNFPLILESPSPNQTSLYFCASRPGVGEKLFFGSGTQLSVL.

V is TRBV9 and J is TRBJ2-1; possibly TRBD1 or TRBD2 for D (5 bases each). The germline gives CDR1 SGDLS, CDR2 YYNGEE. The V end was cut by 0 bases, the J end by 13 bases, with 17 bases between. This CDR3 is 14 amino acids long. The CDR3 protein is CASSVVGRVEDQFF. The DNA of the CDR3 is TGTGCCAGCAGCGTAGTGGGCAGGGTGGAGGATCAGTTCTTC.

The V gene is TRBV2, the J gene TRBJ1-5, with D possibly being TRBD1 (5 bases). CDR1 SNHLY and CDR2 FYNNEI come from the germline V gene. V was pared by 0 bases and J by 4 bases, with 13 bases between. The CDR3 runs to 16 residues. The CDR3 loop is CASSEAAGSVNQPQHF. CDR3 DNA: TGTGCCAGCAGTGAAGCGGCAGGGTCCGTTAATCAGCCCCAGCATTTT.